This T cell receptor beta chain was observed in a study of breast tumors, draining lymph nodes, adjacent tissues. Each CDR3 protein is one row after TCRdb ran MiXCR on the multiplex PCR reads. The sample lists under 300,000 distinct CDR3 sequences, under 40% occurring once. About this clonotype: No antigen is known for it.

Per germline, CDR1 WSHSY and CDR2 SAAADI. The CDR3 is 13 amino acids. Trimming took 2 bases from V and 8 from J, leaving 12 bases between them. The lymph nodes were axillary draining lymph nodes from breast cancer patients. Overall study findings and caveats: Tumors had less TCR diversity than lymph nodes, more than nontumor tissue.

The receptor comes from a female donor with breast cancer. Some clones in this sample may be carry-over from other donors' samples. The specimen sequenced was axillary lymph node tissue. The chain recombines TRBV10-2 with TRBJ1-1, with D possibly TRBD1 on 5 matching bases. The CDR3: CASSEPGSLEAFF. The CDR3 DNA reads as TGCGCCAGCAGTGAGCCAGGGTCGCTAGAAGCTTTCTTT.